The 32 T cell receptor beta chains in this list originate from one sample, sequenced in a study of blood T cell repertoires in COVID-19. Measured with immunoSEQ multiplex PCR; TCRdb has only the in-frame clones, and not every one. The table lists 60,000 to 85,000 clones, about 74% of them singletons, with roughly 2.6% in the top ten. Sequencing input: peripheral blood. These receptors were collected from a human donor with acute or convalescent COVID-19. The donor label of this sample is uncertain.

V is TRBV18 and J is TRBJ2-1; 11 nucleotides match TRBD2. The CDR3 has 14 residues. Germline V CDR1 and CDR2: KGHSH, LQKENI. V lost 4 bases and J lost 9; bases outside the gene matches: 5. DNA for the CDR3: TGTGCCAGCTCACTTAGCGGGAGGGCCTCTGAGCAGTTCTTC. This sequence encodes CASSLSGRASEQFF.

The chain uses TRBV24-1 and TRBJ2-3; TRBD1 aligns across 9 bases. The V and J ends lost 3 bases and 9 bases, in that order; junction bases with no gene match: 6. The CDR3 consists of 14 residues. The germline gives CDR1 KGHDR, CDR2 SFDVKD. This chain's CDR3 is CATSDVHTGGTQYF. The CDR3 region has the DNA TGTGCCACCAGTGATGTACATACAGGGGGCACGCAGTATTTT.

V and J are TRBV6-2 or TRBV6-3 and TRBJ1-6; D might be TRBD1 (5 bases). CDR1 is MNHEY, CDR2 SVGEGT, per germline. V was pared by 6 bases and J by 0 bases, with 9 bases between. This CDR3 contains 15 residues. The CDR3 bases are TGTGCCAGCAGCCCGGGGGGCTCCTATAATTCACCCCTCCACTTT. Its translation: CASSPGGSYNSPLHF.

The table lists this clone with a few counts. The chain couples TRBV18 to TRBJ1-3, with a weak D call TRBD1 (5 bases). The V end was cut by 1 base, the J end by 1 base, with 8 bases between. CDR1 is KGHSH and CDR2 is LQKENI in the germline V gene. The CDR3 is 15 residues long. CDR3 sequence: CASSPQGRSGNTIYF. The DNA for the CDR3 is TGTGCCAGCTCACCACAGGGGCGGTCTGGAAACACCATATATTTT.

This clone was seen a few times. This chain connects TRBV7-9 to TRBJ1-6; D remains unclear. This CDR3 spans 12 amino acids. V lost 1 base to trimming and J lost 13 bases, with 8 bases between them. From germline, CDR1 is SEHNR and CDR2 FQNEAQ (reference sequence). The CDR3 DNA is TGTGCCAGCAGCTTAGGAACTTCCCCCCTCCACTTT. Protein: CASSLGTSPLHF.

This clone was seen more than once but under ten times. The chain has TRBV5-1 and TRBJ1-3, with 7 bases identical to TRBD1. This CDR3 is 18 amino acids long. The junction had 13 bases not matched to a gene; V was cut back by 4 bases and J by 0 bases. Germline V gene data show CDR1 as SGHRS and CDR2 as YFSETQ. CDR3: CASSPVMTGSLSGNTIYF. For the CDR3, the DNA is TGCGCCAGCAGCCCCGTAATGACAGGGTCCCTCTCTGGAAACACCATATATTTT.

This rearrangement joins TRBV3-1 (or the pseudogene TRBV3-2) to TRBJ1-5; D not resolved. Trimming left V 5 bases short and J 7 bases short, with 9 bases between. CDR1 is LGHDT, CDR2 YNNKEL, per germline (reference sequence). This CDR3 has 12 residues. CDR3 DNA: TGTGCCAGCAGCTTCGGGGAACAGCCCCAGCATTTT. It is translated as CASSFGEQPQHF.

J is TRBJ2-7 and V is TRBV5-5; a possible D gene is TRBD2 (6 bases). This CDR3 region has 15 residues. Per the germline V gene, CDR1 is SGHKS and CDR2 is YYEKEE (reference sequence). Trimming removed 1 base at V and 3 bases at J, with 14 bases between. The CDR3 reads CASSLFASEFYEQYF. CDR3 in DNA: TGTGCCAGCAGCTTGTTCGCTAGCGAATTCTACGAGCAGTACTTC.

This chain uses TRBV6-5 with TRBJ1-2; D gene ambiguous. Germline CDR1 reads MNHEY; CDR2 reads SVGAGI. The CDR3 loop spans 15 amino acids. V was cut by 0 bases and J by 1 base, with 9 bases left in between. CDR3: CASSYSTSVNYGYTF. The CDR3 coding sequence is TGTGCCAGCAGTTACTCGACATCGGTTAACTATGGCTACACCTTC.

This clone has more than one count but fewer than ten. CDR3 in amino acids: CASSLGTLITEKLFF. The CDR3 coding sequence is TGTGCCAGCAGTCTAGGGACACTTATTACTGAAAAACTGTTTTTT. The chain employs TRBV28 and TRBJ1-4; D possibly corresponds to TRBD1 (6 bases). This CDR3 is 15 amino acids long. From germline, CDR1 is MDHEN and CDR2 SYDVKM. The V end lost 5 bases, the J end lost 7 bases, and 17 bases lay between the germline ends. The full variable domain, in which reference TRBV28 and TRBJ1-4 provide the parts outside the CDR3, is DVKVTQSSRYLVKRTGEKVFLECVQDMDHENMFWYRQDPGLGLRLIYFSYDVKMKEKGDIPEGYSVSREKKERFSLILESASTNQTSMYLCASSLGTLITEKLFFGSGTQLSVL.

The chain joins TRBV13 to TRBJ2-3, with D possibly matching TRBD2 (5 bases). Germline V gene sequence: CDR1 PRHDT, CDR2 FYEKMQ (reference sequence). This CDR3 spans 14 amino acids. Trimming left V 7 bases short and J 0 bases short, with 11 bases between. The CDR3 sequence: CASKAAGSTDTQYF. The CDR3 nucleotides read TGTGCCAGCAAGGCGGCGGGTAGCACAGATACGCAGTATTTT.

The chain carries TRBV30 and TRBJ1-4, with 8 bases that match TRBD1. The V gene's germline CDR1 is GTSNPN and CDR2 SVGIG (reference sequence). This CDR3 has 14 residues. The V and J ends lost 5 bases and 7 bases, in that order; junction bases with no gene match: 9. DNA for the CDR3: TGTGCCTGGGGCGCCGGACAGGGAGGTGAAAAACTGTTTTTT. Residues: CAWGAGQGGEKLFF.

This clone was counted between two and nine times. The chain links TRBV23-1 to TRBJ2-1; TRBD2 aligns across 9 bases. TRBV23-1 is placed among ORFs of uncertain function. After removal of 5 bases from V and 8 bases from J, the junction contained 13 bases not matched to a gene. This CDR3 spans 16 amino acids. CDR3: CASSCIASGTVDEQFF. The CDR3 nucleotides are TGCGCCAGCAGTTGTATCGCTAGCGGGACGGTAGATGAGCAGTTCTTC.

The chain links TRBV4-1 to TRBJ2-1; TRBD2 agrees at 8 bases. J lost 11 bases, V lost 4 bases, and 7 bases had no gene match. CDR3 length: 13 amino acids. Germline CDR1 MGHRA, CDR2 YSYEKL. CDR3 bases: TGCGCCAGCAGCCTGTCGAGACTAGCGCAGCAGTTCTTC. It codes for CASSLSRLAQQFF.

This chain uses TRBV7-2 with TRBJ1-6, with D possibly being TRBD1 (5 bases). This CDR3 has 14 amino acids. Germline V gene lookup returns CDR1 SGHTA and CDR2 FQGNSA. Trimming left V 2 bases short and J 3 bases short, with 5 bases between. The CDR3 coding sequence is TGTGCCAGCAGCTTACAGGGCTATAATTCACCCCTCCACTTT. Translating it yields CASSLQGYNSPLHF.

J is TRBJ2-7 and V is TRBV10-3; TRBD1 might be the D (8 bases). The CDR3 length is 15 residues. Trimming left V 11 bases short and J 5 bases short, with 25 bases between. Germline V lookup: CDR1 ENHRY, CDR2 SYGVKD. The CDR3 nucleotides are TGTGCCGCAACTTGGGGGGGACAGGAATCAAACGAGCAGTACTTC. Translation gives CAATWGGQESNEQYF.

The chain combines TRBV2 with TRBJ2-1; a weak D match, TRBD2 (5 bases). V was pared by 7 bases and J by 1 base, with 11 bases between. The germline V gene encodes CDR1 SNHLY and CDR2 FYNNEI. The CDR3 runs to 14 residues. CDR3 in DNA: TGTGCCAGCAAAGAAGGAGGTTCCTACAATGAGCAGTTCTTC. It translates to CASKEGGSYNEQFF.

J is TRBJ2-7 and V is TRBV27; 10 nucleotides match TRBD2. This CDR3 is 16 amino acids long. V lost 0 bases and J lost 2; bases outside the gene matches: 4. From germline, CDR1 is MNHEY and CDR2 SMNVEV (reference sequence). Written as DNA, the CDR3 is TGTGCCAGCAGTTTATCTATCCTAGCGGGAGCCTACGAGCAGTACTTC. The encoded protein is CASSLSILAGAYEQYF.

The chain recombines TRBV9 with TRBJ2-3, with 7 bases lining up with TRBD2. J gave up 4 bases and V 0 bases, and 11 bases lay outside the gene matches. The CDR3 totals 17 residues. The germline CDR1 and CDR2 sequences are SGDLS and YYNGEE. The CDR3 DNA reads as TGTGCCAGCAGCGTAGGTTTAGGCGGGAGAACCGCAGATACGCAGTATTTT. This translates into CASSVGLGGRTADTQYF.

The chain carries TRBV5-1 and TRBJ2-1, with D maybe TRBD2 (6 bases). The CDR3 totals 13 residues. Germline CDR1 and CDR2: SGHRS and YFSETQ. V was clipped by 4 bases and J by 4 bases, with 9 bases between them. The CDR3 DNA follows: TGCGCCAGCAGCGGCGGGGAGTACAATGAGCAGTTCTTC. This gives the protein CASSGGEYNEQFF.

This clone was seen only a few times. The CDR3 DNA is TGTGCCAGCAGTTTAGCCGGGATCGGTCGTAATTCACCCCTCCACTTT. As protein: CASSLAGIGRNSPLHF. The rearrangement uses TRBV28 and TRBJ1-6, with unresolved D. The germline V and J ends were trimmed by 2 bases and 6 bases, with 14 bases remaining between them. CDR1 and CDR2 from the germline V gene are MDHEN and SYDVKM. This CDR3 region has 16 residues.

The V and J genes are TRBV10-3 and TRBJ1-2, with unresolved D. CDR1 and CDR2 from the germline V gene are ENHRY and SYGVKD. The CDR3 spans 14 residues. The V and J ends lost 0 bases and 2 bases respectively, with 7 bases between them. For the CDR3, the DNA is TGTGCCATCAGTGAGTCGAGGGAAAACTATGGCTACACCTTC. Translated: CAISESRENYGYTF.

The chain combines TRBV28 with TRBJ2-1; 8 bases align to TRBD2. The CDR3 totals 16 residues. Trimming removed 4 bases from V and 1 base from J; junction bases left unmatched: 6. Per germline, CDR1 MDHEN and CDR2 SYDVKM. CDR3 protein: CASSSHSGISYNEQFF. The CDR3 nucleotides are TGTGCCAGCAGTTCCCATAGCGGGATATCCTACAATGAGCAGTTCTTC.

The J gene is TRBJ2-4, the V gene TRBV18; D is possibly TRBD2 (5 bases). The germline gives CDR1 KGHSH, CDR2 LQKENI. There are 13 residues in the CDR3. V gave up 5 bases and J gave up 3 bases, with 8 bases separating them. CDR3 protein: CASSSEGKNIQYF. CDR3 sequence (DNA): TGTGCCAGCTCATCCGAGGGCAAAAACATTCAGTACTTC.

The chain recombines TRBV2 with TRBJ2-5; 13 nucleotides agree with TRBD2. The CDR3 sequence is 15 residues long. CDR1 and CDR2 (germline): SNHLY, FYNNEI. V trimming: 7 bases; J trimming: 1 base; junction bases outside the gene matches: 3. CDR3 region: CASTTSGGAQETQYF. The CDR3 region has the DNA TGTGCCAGCACCACTAGCGGGGGGGCCCAAGAGACCCAGTACTTC.

The V call is TRBV2, the J call TRBJ1-4; D not certain. The CDR3 has 13 residues. CDR1 and CDR2 (germline): SNHLY, FYNNEI. The V end lost 4 bases, the J end lost 8 bases, and 11 bases lay between the germline ends. CDR3: CASSARGGEKLFF. CDR3 coding DNA: TGTGCCAGCAGTGCCCGGGGTGGGGAAAAACTGTTTTTT. The variable domain in full, completed from reference TRBV2 and TRBJ1-4, reads EPEVTQTPSHQVTQMGQEVILRCVPISNHLYFYWYRQILGQKVEFLVSFYNNEISEKSEIFDDQFSVERPDGSNFTLKIRSTKLEDSAMYFCASSARGGEKLFFGSGTQLSVL.

The chain uses TRBV3-1 (or the pseudogene TRBV3-2) and TRBJ2-1; TRBD2 matches 13 bases. This CDR3 has 14 residues. Germline V CDR1 and CDR2: LGHDT, YNNKEL (reference sequence). V lost 3 bases, J lost 10 bases, and 3 bases stayed unmatched. CDR3 nucleotides: TGTGCCAGCAGCCATGTGACTAGCGGGAGGGAGCAGTTCTTC. Amino acids: CASSHVTSGREQFF.

The genes are TRBV3-1 (or the pseudogene TRBV3-2) and TRBJ1-5, with D possibly being TRBD1 (6 bases). Trimming took 6 bases from V and 0 from J, leaving 12 bases between them. The germline CDR1 and CDR2 sequences are LGHDT and YNNKEL (reference sequence). The CDR3 loop spans 15 amino acids. The CDR3 protein is CASSFSDSSNQPQHF. The DNA of the CDR3 is TGTGCCAGCAGTTTCTCGGACAGTAGCAATCAGCCCCAGCATTTT.

Written as DNA, the CDR3 is TGTGCCAGCAGGCGGGACAGGTCCCCGGAGACCCAGTACTTC. It codes for CASRRDRSPETQYF. The rearrangement uses TRBV2 and TRBJ2-5; 8 nucleotides align to TRBD1. J lost 5 bases, V lost 6 bases, and 8 bases had no gene match. Germline assignment: CDR1 SNHLY and CDR2 FYNNEI. The CDR3 has 14 residues. The full variable domain, rest sourced from reference TRBV2 and TRBJ2-5, is EPEVTQTPSHQVTQMGQEVILRCVPISNHLYFYWYRQILGQKVEFLVSFYNNEISEKSEIFDDQFSVERPDGSNFTLKIRSTKLEDSAMYFCASRRDRSPETQYFGPGTRLLVL.

The rearrangement joins TRBV20-1 to TRBJ2-7; the match to TRBD1 covers 7 bases. The trim removed 3 bases at V and 5 bases at J, leaving 10 bases unmatched. Germline CDR1 reads DFQATT; CDR2 reads SNEGSKA (reference sequence). CDR3 size: 14 residues. CDR3 amino acids: CSASWARGGHEQYF. In DNA form, the CDR3 reads TGCAGTGCTAGTTGGGCTAGAGGGGGCCACGAGCAGTACTTC.

The gene calls are TRBV4-2 and TRBJ2-7, with 9 positions matching TRBD1. Germline values: CDR1 LGHNA, CDR2 YNFKEQ. This CDR3 has 14 residues. Trimming took 4 bases from V and 5 from J; bases not matched to a gene: 6. CDR3 sequence (DNA): TGTGCCAGCAGCCGCGGACAGGGGCTGGACGAGCAGTACTTC. The encoded protein is CASSRGQGLDEQYF.

The CDR3 sequence: CASRPTSVTGELFF. For the CDR3, the DNA is TGTGCCAGCAGGCCCACTAGCGTCACCGGGGAGCTGTTTTTT. V is TRBV7-8 and J is TRBJ2-2; 7 bases map to TRBD2. The CDR3 is 14 amino acids. The germline V gene has CDR1 SGHVS and CDR2 FQNEAQ. V lost 6 bases, J lost 4 bases, and 5 bases stayed unmatched.